The 24 T cell receptor beta chains below come from one sample, sequenced in a study of blood T cell repertoires in COVID-19. This table comes from immunoSEQ multiplex PCR, and its TCRdb copy is limited to in-frame clones, with some not included. The table shows about 350,000 clones, with approximately 90% occurring only once. The material sequenced was peripheral blood. These receptors originate from a woman in her sixties or seventies with COVID-19, enrolled during active disease.

The genes are TRBV5-4 and TRBJ2-4; a weak D match, TRBD1 (5 bases). Germline CDR1 SGHNT, CDR2 YYREEE (reference sequence). The CDR3 length is 13 residues. V lost 0 bases and J lost 4, with 5 bases in between. The CDR3 nucleotides are TGTGCCAGCAGCTTGGGACAGAAAAACATTCAGTACTTC. Its translation: CASSLGQKNIQYF.

The chain employs TRBV19 and TRBJ2-7, with TRBD1 matching over 10 bases. J gave up 4 bases and V 9 bases, and 12 bases lay outside the gene matches. The CDR3 loop spans 15 amino acids. Germline lookup yields CDR1 LNHDA and CDR2 SQIVND (reference sequence). The CDR3 DNA sequence: TGTGCCAGCCGACCGGGACAGGGGAGCAGGTACGAGCAGTACTTC. As protein: CASRPGQGSRYEQYF.

CDR3 sequence: CASSYATGIAGELFF. DNA of the CDR3: TGTGCCAGCAGTTACGCGACAGGGATCGCCGGGGAGCTGTTTTTT. V is TRBV6-5 and J is TRBJ2-2; TRBD1 matches at 7 bases. Trimming removed 2 bases from V and 6 bases from J; junction bases left unmatched: 6. This CDR3 region has 15 residues. Per germline, CDR1 MNHEY and CDR2 SVGAGI.

The chain carries TRBV28 and TRBJ2-7, with no clear D. CDR3 size: 11 residues. Germline CDR1 and CDR2: MDHEN and SYDVKM. Trimming pared 6 bases from V and 4 bases from J, leaving 7 bases between. In DNA form, the CDR3 reads TGTGCCAGCAGAGTGGAGTACGAGCAGTACTTC. Translating it yields CASRVEYEQYF.

This clone came up once. This chain links TRBV28 with TRBJ1-4; 7 nucleotides line up with TRBD1. The CDR3 loop spans 16 amino acids. Losses at the gene ends were 2 bases for V and 3 bases for J; bases not matched to a gene: 6. Germline values: CDR1 MDHEN, CDR2 SYDVKM. The CDR3 protein is CASSLVRTGPNEKLFF. DNA for the CDR3: TGTGCCAGCAGTTTAGTTCGGACAGGCCCTAATGAAAAACTGTTTTTT.

The V and J genes are TRBV28 and TRBJ1-5; 10 bases agree with TRBD1. The trim removed 5 bases at V and 5 bases at J, leaving 9 bases unmatched. The length of the CDR3 is 16 residues. Germline V gives CDR1 MDHEN, CDR2 SYDVKM. The CDR3 sequence is CASSLGGTGAHQPQHF. CDR3 DNA sequence: TGTGCCAGCAGTCTCGGCGGGACAGGGGCACATCAGCCCCAGCATTTT. Combining the CDR3 with reference TRBV28 and TRBJ1-5 gives the whole variable domain DVKVTQSSRYLVKRTGEKVFLECVQDMDHENMFWYRQDPGLGLRLIYFSYDVKMKEKGDIPEGYSVSREKKERFSLILESASTNQTSMYLCASSLGGTGAHQPQHFGDGTRLSIL.

The CDR3 is CASSYAPPGQGPYEQYF. CDR3 in DNA: TGTGCCAGCAGTTACGCACCACCGGGACAGGGCCCCTACGAGCAGTACTTC. J is TRBJ2-7 and V is TRBV27; 9 positions agree with TRBD1. The length of the CDR3 is 17 residues. Trimming removed 4 bases from V and 2 bases from J; junction bases left unmatched: 12. Looked up from germline, CDR1 is MNHEY and CDR2 is SMNVEV (reference sequence).

This chain connects TRBV7-9 to TRBJ1-5; D is unclear. Trimming took 1 base from V and 7 from J, leaving 5 bases between them. This CDR3 is built from 12 residues. The V gene's germline CDR1 is SEHNR and CDR2 FQNEAQ (reference sequence). CDR3 residues: CASSLVGQPQHF. The CDR3 nucleotides read TGTGCCAGCAGCTTAGTCGGGCAGCCCCAGCATTTT.

This clone was counted ten times or more. The chain has TRBV4-1 and TRBJ1-1, with D possibly TRBD1 on 5 matching bases. The CDR3 sequence is 15 residues long. Germline V lookup: CDR1 MGHRA, CDR2 YSYEKL. Trimming shortened V by 4 bases and J by 1 base, and 13 bases separated the two germline ends. CDR3 in amino acids: CASSPSGLPNTEAFF. In DNA form, the CDR3 reads TGCGCCAGCAGCCCATCGGGACTGCCGAACACTGAAGCTTTCTTT.

The CDR3 here is CASSLWNRVSSYEQYF. The CDR3 DNA sequence: TGTGCCAGCAGCTTATGGAACAGGGTTTCCTCCTACGAGCAGTACTTC. The genes are TRBV7-3 and TRBJ2-7; the D gene is possibly TRBD1 (6 bases). The V and J ends lost 2 bases and 0 bases respectively, with 14 bases between them. The CDR3 is made up of 16 amino acids. CDR1 SGHTA and CDR2 FQGTGA come from the germline V gene.

The CDR3 DNA is TGTGCCAGCAGCCAACAAACGGGGGGCCGAAGGGAAAAACTGTTTTTT. Amino acids: CASSQQTGGRREKLFF. This chain joins TRBV4-2 and TRBJ1-4; a weak D match, TRBD1 (6 bases). The CDR3 extends over 16 amino acids. Germline V lookup: CDR1 LGHNA, CDR2 YNFKEQ. V lost 2 bases and J 8 bases, leaving 18 bases between the germline ends.

V gene TRBV9 combines with J gene TRBJ1-1, with 8 nucleotides matching TRBD1. The ends lost 4 bases at V and 3 bases at J; junction bases unmatched: 8. Germline V gene sequence: CDR1 SGDLS, CDR2 YYNGEE. CDR3 length: 15 residues. CDR3 amino acids: CASSPRGQVDTEAFF. The CDR3 DNA sequence: TGTGCCAGCAGCCCCCGGGGACAGGTTGACACTGAAGCTTTCTTT.

The gene calls are TRBV6-5 and TRBJ2-7; 10 nucleotides align to TRBD2. The CDR3 totals 14 residues. Unmatched junction bases numbered 11, after V lost 10 bases and J lost 5 bases. Germline CDR1 is MNHEY and CDR2 is SVGAGI. The CDR3 DNA reads TGTGCCATACAGACTAGCGGGCCAAAGAACGAGCAGTACTTC. Protein sequence: CAIQTSGPKNEQYF.

The chain employs TRBV4-1 and TRBJ1-5, with 7 bases matching TRBD1. The CDR3 sequence is 17 residues long. The V segment lost 0 bases and the J segment 2 bases; nucleotides outside the gene matches: 7. Germline CDR1 and CDR2: MGHRA and YSYEKL. The CDR3: CASSQEGGGRGNQPQHF. CDR3 DNA sequence: TGCGCCAGCAGCCAAGAAGGAGGGGGCCGGGGCAATCAGCCCCAGCATTTT.

This clone was found once. The chain combines TRBV18 with TRBJ2-1, with D possibly being TRBD2 (6 bases). The CDR3 sequence is 12 residues long. Trimming took 4 bases from V and 12 from J, leaving 13 bases between them. Germline values: CDR1 KGHSH, CDR2 LQKENI. This CDR3 reads CASSHTHGRQFF. The DNA of the CDR3 is TGTGCCAGCTCACACACCCACGGGAGGCAGTTCTTC. Complete variable domain (other parts from reference TRBV18 and TRBJ2-1): NAGVMQNPRHLVRRRGQEARLRCSPMKGHSHVYWYRQLPEEGLKFMVYLQKENIIDESGMPKERFSAEFPKEGPSILRIQQVVRGDSAAYFCASSHTHGRQFFGPGTRLTVL.

The gene calls are TRBV4-2 and TRBJ1-1, with D perhaps matching TRBD1 (6 bases). The CDR3 consists of 16 residues. V gave up 5 bases and J gave up 5 bases, with 21 bases separating them. Germline CDR1 reads LGHNA; CDR2 reads YNFKEQ. The CDR3 sequence: CASSDRSAGVWTEAFF. The CDR3 DNA follows: TGTGCCAGCAGCGATCGGAGCGCAGGGGTATGGACTGAAGCTTTCTTT.

This clone was found a few times. The chain employs TRBV19 and TRBJ1-5, with 11 positions matching TRBD1. V was pared by 5 bases and J by 7 bases, with 10 bases of the junction left unmatched. Germline assignment: CDR1 LNHDA and CDR2 SQIVND (reference sequence). This CDR3 region has 16 residues. CDR3 residues: CASSPRTGGPEQPQHF. The CDR3, as DNA: TGTGCCAGTAGTCCCCGGACAGGGGGCCCCGAACAGCCCCAGCATTTT.

A single count supports this clone. CDR3 coding DNA: TGTGCCAGCAGCAAGTCAGGGGTCCGCTCCTACAATGAGCAGTTCTTC. Encoded protein: CASSKSGVRSYNEQFF. This sequence joins TRBV7-3 and TRBJ2-1, with D possibly matching TRBD1 (6 bases). V shed 5 bases and J shed 0 bases, with 14 bases lying between them. Germline V lookup: CDR1 SGHTA, CDR2 FQGTGA. The CDR3 has 16 residues.

The genes are TRBV28 and TRBJ1-2, with D possibly being TRBD1 (5 bases). CDR1 and CDR2 (germline): MDHEN, SYDVKM. The ends were cut back, 3 bases at V and 4 bases at J, with 18 bases in the middle. CDR3 length equals 16 residues. The chain's CDR3 is CASSFGGTLRIYGYTF. The CDR3 bases are TGTGCCAGCAGTTTTGGGGGGACTTTAAGAATCTATGGCTACACCTTC.

This clone was detected a few times. V usage is TRBV6-6 and J usage is TRBJ1-4; D call uncertain. Germline V CDR1 and CDR2: MNHNY, SVGAGI (reference sequence). Trimming stripped 0 bases from V and 7 bases from J, with 12 bases between. This CDR3 is built from 15 residues. The CDR3: CASSYSSAGSEKLFF. CDR3 in DNA: TGTGCCAGCAGTTACTCATCAGCGGGGAGTGAAAAACTGTTTTTT.

The CDR3 DNA is TGTGCCAGCAGCCAAAGCGGGGGGGCAAGAGAGCAGTTCTTC. Amino acids: CASSQSGGAREQFF. The genes are TRBV5-4 and TRBJ2-1, with 10 nucleotides matching TRBD2. The length of the CDR3 is 14 residues. The V gene's germline CDR1 is SGHNT and CDR2 YYREEE (reference sequence). V gave up 4 bases and J gave up 10 bases; unmatched junction bases: 8. The variable domain in full, completed from reference TRBV5-4 and TRBJ2-1, reads ETGVTQSPTHLIKTRGQQVTLRCSSQSGHNTVSWYQQALGQGPQFIFQYYREEENGRGNFPPRFSGLQFPNYSSELNVNALELDDSALYLCASSQSGGAREQFFGPGTRLTVL.

The chain joins TRBV6-1 to TRBJ2-5, with D uncertain. Germline assignment: CDR1 MNHNS and CDR2 SASEGT. The CDR3 runs to 12 residues. The V end was cut by 1 base, the J end by 3 bases, with 3 bases between. CDR3 DNA sequence: TGTGCCAGCAGTGAAGTCGAAGAGACCCAGTACTTC. Protein: CASSEVEETQYF.

This clone was counted once. The V gene is TRBV4-2, the J gene TRBJ2-1, with 8 bases identical to TRBD1. Germline V gene data show CDR1 as LGHNA and CDR2 as YNFKEQ. The V and J ends lost 1 base and 8 bases, in that order; junction bases with no gene match: 7. The CDR3 is 15 residues long. The CDR3 nucleotides read TGTGCCAGCAGCCAAGGACAGGGGTACGGCGATGAGCAGTTCTTC. Residues: CASSQGQGYGDEQFF.

This sequence joins TRBV12-3 or TRBV12-4 and TRBJ1-1; D remains ambiguous. The ends were cut back, 6 bases at V and 1 base at J, with 9 bases in the middle. CDR3 length equals 13 residues. In nucleotides, the CDR3 is TGTGCCAGCAGGCGCGGGTGGAACACTGAAGCTTTCTTT. It specifies CASRRGWNTEAFF.